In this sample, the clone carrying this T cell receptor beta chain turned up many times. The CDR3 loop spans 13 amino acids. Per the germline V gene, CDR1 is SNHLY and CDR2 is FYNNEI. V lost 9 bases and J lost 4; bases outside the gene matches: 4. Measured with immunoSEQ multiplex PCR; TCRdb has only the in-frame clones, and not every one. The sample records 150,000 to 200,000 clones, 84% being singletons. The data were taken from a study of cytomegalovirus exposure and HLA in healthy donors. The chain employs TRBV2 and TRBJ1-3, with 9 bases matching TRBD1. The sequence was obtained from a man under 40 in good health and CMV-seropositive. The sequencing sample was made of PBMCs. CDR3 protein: CASETGGGNTIYF. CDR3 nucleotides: TGTGCCAGTGAGACAGGGGGAGGAAACACCATATATTTT.